This T cell receptor beta chain stems from a study of OX40 agonist ivuxolimab in advanced cancers. V lost 2 bases to trimming and J lost 4 bases; unmatched junction nucleotides: 5. The germline V gene has CDR1 MNHEY and CDR2 SMNVEV (reference sequence). The CDR3 has 15 amino acids. This table comes from immunoSEQ multiplex PCR, and its TCRdb copy is limited to in-frame clones, with some not included. Of 100,000 to 150,000 clones listed, 92% are singletons. The receptor's source is an adult with an advanced solid tumor such as melanoma, head and neck, liver or kidney cancer. The V and J genes are TRBV27 and TRBJ2-7; 10 positions agree with TRBD1. The sample here was CD4+ or CD8+ T cells sorted from blood, taken in a trial of the OX40 agonist ivuxolimab. CDR3 amino acids: CASSLARTGGYEQYF. The CDR3 coding sequence is TGTGCCAGCAGTTTAGCCCGGACAGGGGGATACGAGCAGTACTTC.